Listed below are T cell receptor beta chains from one sample, sequenced in a study of blood T cell repertoires in COVID-19. Assay used: immunoSEQ multiplex PCR; TCRdb lists only in-frame clones, some missing. The data contain about 82,000 clones, roughly 70% of them seen just once; the ten biggest clones take up 2% to 3%. The sequenced sample consisted of peripheral blood. The receptors come from a human donor with acute or convalescent COVID-19. The donor label of this sample is uncertain. Both conserved end residues are part of each CDR3. The D gene is left open where the match is weak. Clone size is not always given. Where it is, it says once, few, many or a class for expanded clones.

j_call: TRBJ1-1
v_call: TRBV19
clone_size: NA
d_call: NA
cdr3_nt: TGTGCCAGTAGTAGTGGAGACACTGAAGCTTTCTTT
cdr3_aa: CASSSGDTEAFF

j_call: TRBJ2-3
v_call: TRBV2
clone_size: NA
d_call: NA
cdr3_nt: TGTGCCAGCAGTGGACTAGTGGGTGATACGCAGTATTTT
cdr3_aa: CASSGLVGDTQYF

j_call: TRBJ1-5
v_call: TRBV19
clone_size: NA
d_call: TRBD1
cdr3_nt: TGTGCCAGCGGACAGGGGTTAAGTCAGCCCCAGCATTTT
cdr3_aa: CASGQGLSQPQHF

j_call: TRBJ2-3
v_call: TRBV28
clone_size: NA
d_call: NA
cdr3_nt: TGTGCCAGCCAACCCCCAGGGAGGACAGATACGCAGTATTTT
cdr3_aa: CASQPPGRTDTQYF

j_call: TRBJ2-2
v_call: TRBV7-3
clone_size: once
d_call: NA
cdr3_nt: TGTGCCAGCAGCTTAAGCCCCGCGGGGACCGGGGAGCTGTTTTTT
cdr3_aa: CASSLSPAGTGELFF

j_call: TRBJ2-2
v_call: TRBV9
clone_size: few
d_call: TRBD2
cdr3_nt: TGTGCCAGCAGCGTAAGTGAGCGGGGGATCGGGGAGCTGTTTTTT
cdr3_aa: CASSVSERGIGELFF

j_call: TRBJ1-1
v_call: TRBV6-5
clone_size: few
d_call: NA
cdr3_nt: TGTGCCGGCCGCCTAGGGAGCACGGACGGTGAAGCTTTCTTT
cdr3_aa: CAGRLGSTDGEAFF

j_call: TRBJ2-1
v_call: TRBV5-1
clone_size: NA
d_call: NA
cdr3_nt: TGCGCCAGCAGCTTGGCAGAGCGTGAGCAGTTCTTC
cdr3_aa: CASSLAEREQFF

j_call: TRBJ1-2
v_call: TRBV3-1/TRBV3-2
clone_size: NA
d_call: NA
cdr3_nt: TGTGCCAGCAGTCCAGGGTTCTTCTATGGCTACACCTTC
cdr3_aa: CASSPGFFYGYTF

j_call: TRBJ2-5
v_call: TRBV5-1
clone_size: NA
d_call: TRBD1
cdr3_nt: TGCGCCAGCAACCCTCATCTGACAGGGAGTTTGGAGACCCAGTACTTC
cdr3_aa: CASNPHLTGSLETQYF

j_call: TRBJ2-5
v_call: TRBV9
clone_size: NA
d_call: TRBD2
cdr3_nt: TGTGCCAGCAGCAAGGCCACTAGCGCCGGCCAAGAGACCCAGTACTTC
cdr3_aa: CASSKATSAGQETQYF

j_call: TRBJ1-2
v_call: TRBV10-3
clone_size: NA
d_call: NA
cdr3_nt: TGTGCCACCTCGAACTATGGCTACACCTTC
cdr3_aa: CATSNYGYTF

j_call: TRBJ2-5
v_call: TRBV11-2
clone_size: NA
d_call: TRBD2
cdr3_nt: TGTGCCAGCAGCTTGGGGGGGACTACCAAAGAGACCCAGTACTTC
cdr3_aa: CASSLGGTTKETQYF

j_call: TRBJ2-7
v_call: TRBV28
clone_size: NA
d_call: NA
cdr3_nt: TGTGCCAGCAGCCGAGGTACAAACTACGAGCAGTACTTC
cdr3_aa: CASSRGTNYEQYF

j_call: TRBJ2-3
v_call: TRBV2
clone_size: few
d_call: NA
cdr3_nt: TGTGCCAGCAGGAAGGGGACAGATACGCAGTATTTT
cdr3_aa: CASRKGTDTQYF

j_call: TRBJ1-6
v_call: TRBV20-1
clone_size: NA
d_call: TRBD1
cdr3_nt: TGCAGTGCTGGTGACAGGGGGCGCCCAAATTCACCCCTCCACTTT
cdr3_aa: CSAGDRGRPNSPLHF

j_call: TRBJ2-5
v_call: TRBV7-2
clone_size: NA
d_call: NA
cdr3_nt: TGTGCCAGCAGCTTAGCCAGGGAAGGATGGGAGACCCAGTACTTC
cdr3_aa: CASSLAREGWETQYF

j_call: TRBJ2-1
v_call: TRBV7-2
clone_size: NA
d_call: NA
cdr3_nt: TGTGCCAGCAGCCTCAACAGGGACGATGAGCAGTTCTTC
cdr3_aa: CASSLNRDDEQFF

j_call: TRBJ1-5
v_call: TRBV10-3
clone_size: NA
d_call: TRBD1
cdr3_nt: TGTGCCATCAGTGGGACAGGGGGAAATCAGCCCCAGCATTTT
cdr3_aa: CAISGTGGNQPQHF

j_call: TRBJ2-2
v_call: TRBV6-4
clone_size: NA
d_call: TRBD2
cdr3_nt: TGTGCCAGCAGTGAGGAGGGGAGGGTGAACACCGGGGAGCTGTTTTTT
cdr3_aa: CASSEEGRVNTGELFF

j_call: TRBJ2-3
v_call: TRBV24-1
clone_size: NA
d_call: NA
cdr3_nt: TGTGCCACCAGTGACCCCAGTGCCGCAGATACGCAGTATTTT
cdr3_aa: CATSDPSAADTQYF

j_call: TRBJ1-2
v_call: TRBV20-1
clone_size: NA
d_call: NA
cdr3_nt: TGCAGTGCTACTCCTAGCTATGGCTACACCTTC
cdr3_aa: CSATPSYGYTF

j_call: TRBJ2-2
v_call: TRBV7-2
clone_size: once
d_call: NA
cdr3_nt: TGTGCCAGCAGCTTTGGCAGGGCGACCGGGGAGCTGTTTTTT
cdr3_aa: CASSFGRATGELFF

j_call: TRBJ1-1
v_call: TRBV27
clone_size: medium-sized
d_call: NA
cdr3_nt: TGTGCCAGCAGTCAGGGGCTAGAAAAAGCTTTCTTT
cdr3_aa: CASSQGLEKAFF

j_call: TRBJ2-7
v_call: TRBV24-1
clone_size: once
d_call: TRBD1
cdr3_nt: TGTGCCACCAGTGACGCGGGACAGGGTGGCGAGCAGTACTTC
cdr3_aa: CATSDAGQGGEQYF

j_call: TRBJ1-2
v_call: TRBV27
clone_size: NA
d_call: TRBD1
cdr3_nt: TGTGCCAGCAGTTTAGGGGGACAGGGATCCATCGATGGCTACACCTTC
cdr3_aa: CASSLGGQGSIDGYTF

j_call: TRBJ2-1
v_call: TRBV28
clone_size: NA
d_call: TRBD2
cdr3_nt: TGTGCCAGCAGCCCTAAAGGACTAGCGGGATCCTACAATGAGCAGTTCTTC
cdr3_aa: CASSPKGLAGSYNEQFF

j_call: TRBJ1-5
v_call: TRBV6-2/TRBV6-3
clone_size: NA
d_call: TRBD1
cdr3_nt: TGTGCCAGCAGTTACTCGAAACGAGGGGGCAGCAATCAGCCCCAGCATTTT
cdr3_aa: CASSYSKRGGSNQPQHF

j_call: TRBJ2-1
v_call: TRBV25-1
clone_size: NA
d_call: NA
cdr3_nt: TGTGCCAGCACGGGGAACAATGAGCAGTTCTTC
cdr3_aa: CASTGNNEQFF

j_call: TRBJ2-3
v_call: TRBV5-6
clone_size: NA
d_call: TRBD2
cdr3_nt: TGTGCCAGCAGCTTTTTCCGACTAGCCCTTCACACAGATACGCAGTATTTT
cdr3_aa: CASSFFRLALHTDTQYF

j_call: TRBJ2-1
v_call: TRBV28
clone_size: few
d_call: TRBD2
cdr3_nt: TGTGCCAGCAGCCCGGGACTAGCGGGAGAGGGAGGGGTTGAGCAGTTCTTC
cdr3_aa: CASSPGLAGEGGVEQFF

j_call: TRBJ1-5
v_call: TRBV19
clone_size: once
d_call: TRBD1
cdr3_nt: TGTGCCAGTAGTCCCCTCGACAGGGGCCGGGGTCAGCCCCAGCATTTT
cdr3_aa: CASSPLDRGRGQPQHF

j_call: TRBJ2-3
v_call: TRBV9
clone_size: NA
d_call: TRBD2
cdr3_nt: TGTGCCAGCAGCCCGGGGGGACTAGCGGGAGATACGCAGTATTTT
cdr3_aa: CASSPGGLAGDTQYF

j_call: TRBJ1-5
v_call: TRBV19
clone_size: NA
d_call: TRBD1
cdr3_nt: TGTGCCAGTAGTAAGGGACAGTCACGCAATCAGCCCCAGCATTTT
cdr3_aa: CASSKGQSRNQPQHF

j_call: TRBJ2-1
v_call: TRBV11-2
clone_size: few
d_call: TRBD2
cdr3_nt: TGTGCCAGCAGCTTAGAGCTAGCGGGGGGTCACAATGAGCAGTTCTTC
cdr3_aa: CASSLELAGGHNEQFF

j_call: TRBJ2-2
v_call: TRBV19
clone_size: NA
d_call: NA
cdr3_nt: TGTGCCAGTAGTACGAGGGGGGGCCGATCAGCCGGGGAGCTGTTTTTT
cdr3_aa: CASSTRGGRSAGELFF

j_call: TRBJ1-1
v_call: TRBV28
clone_size: NA
d_call: NA
cdr3_nt: TGTGCCAGCAGAGTCACCGGGAGGCGGAACACTGAAGCTTTCTTT
cdr3_aa: CASRVTGRRNTEAFF

j_call: TRBJ2-1
v_call: TRBV6-2/TRBV6-3
clone_size: NA
d_call: NA
cdr3_nt: TGTGCCAGCAGCCAGACTAGTCATGAGCAGTTCTTC
cdr3_aa: CASSQTSHEQFF

j_call: TRBJ1-1
v_call: TRBV28
clone_size: few
d_call: NA
cdr3_nt: TGTGCCAGCAGTTTCCCCGTGGGGGGAAGAACTGAAGCTTTCTTT
cdr3_aa: CASSFPVGGRTEAFF

j_call: TRBJ2-1
v_call: TRBV4-2
clone_size: few
d_call: NA
cdr3_nt: TGTGCCAGCAGCCCCGAGCGAGATGAGCAGTTCTTC
cdr3_aa: CASSPERDEQFF

j_call: TRBJ1-3
v_call: TRBV7-2
clone_size: few
d_call: NA
cdr3_nt: TGTGCCAGCACCCCCGCGGTGGGGGGAGGTTTTGGGAACACCATATATTTT
cdr3_aa: CASTPAVGGGFGNTIYF

j_call: TRBJ1-5
v_call: TRBV28
clone_size: NA
d_call: NA
cdr3_nt: TGTGCCAGCAGTGCCCACACCAGTAATCAGCCCCAGCATTTT
cdr3_aa: CASSAHTSNQPQHF

j_call: TRBJ1-2
v_call: TRBV19
clone_size: NA
d_call: NA
cdr3_nt: TGTGCCAGTAGTATAGGCAGGGGAAACTATGGCTACACCTTC
cdr3_aa: CASSIGRGNYGYTF

j_call: TRBJ2-3
v_call: TRBV5-4
clone_size: NA
d_call: TRBD2
cdr3_nt: TGTGCCAGCAGCTCCAACCGCGGGGGAACAGATACGCAGTATTTT
cdr3_aa: CASSSNRGGTDTQYF

j_call: TRBJ1-5
v_call: TRBV7-3
clone_size: NA
d_call: NA
cdr3_nt: TGTGCCAGCAGCTTATGGCACAATCAGCCCCAGCATTTT
cdr3_aa: CASSLWHNQPQHF

j_call: TRBJ1-3
v_call: TRBV6-5
clone_size: NA
d_call: NA
cdr3_nt: TGTGCCGCTTCAAGGAGGGGTGCTGGAAACACCATATATTTT
cdr3_aa: CAASRRGAGNTIYF

j_call: TRBJ1-1
v_call: TRBV5-8
clone_size: NA
d_call: TRBD1
cdr3_nt: TGTGCCAGCAGCTTCAGACAGGGGAGGGGGAACACTGAAGCTTTCTTT
cdr3_aa: CASSFRQGRGNTEAFF

j_call: TRBJ1-4
v_call: TRBV9
clone_size: NA
d_call: NA
cdr3_nt: TGTGCCAGCAGTCAGGGGACCGCGAATGAAAAACTGTTTTTT
cdr3_aa: CASSQGTANEKLFF

j_call: TRBJ2-5
v_call: TRBV30
clone_size: NA
d_call: TRBD1
cdr3_nt: TGTGCCTGGAGAACAGGGGCGGTAGAGACCCAGTACTTC
cdr3_aa: CAWRTGAVETQYF

j_call: TRBJ1-5
v_call: TRBV19
clone_size: NA
d_call: NA
cdr3_nt: TGTGCCAGTAGGACGGGTGGTAGCAATCAGCCCCAGCATTTT
cdr3_aa: CASRTGGSNQPQHF

j_call: TRBJ2-3
v_call: TRBV24-1
clone_size: NA
d_call: NA
cdr3_nt: TGTGCCACCAGGGCAAGCGGCACAGATACGCAGTATTTT
cdr3_aa: CATRASGTDTQYF

j_call: TRBJ2-5
v_call: TRBV6-1
clone_size: few
d_call: TRBD2
cdr3_nt: TGTGCCAGCAGTGCGGAACTAGCGGGGGGTCCAAATCAAGAGACCCAGTACTTC
cdr3_aa: CASSAELAGGPNQETQYF

j_call: TRBJ1-5
v_call: TRBV15
clone_size: many
d_call: NA
cdr3_nt: TGTGCCACCAGCAGAGATGTCGGAGTCAATCAGCCCCAGCATTTT
cdr3_aa: CATSRDVGVNQPQHF

j_call: TRBJ2-5
v_call: TRBV5-4
clone_size: NA
d_call: TRBD1
cdr3_nt: TGTGCCAGCAGCCAAGGCACTACAGGGGCGCAAGAGACCCAGTACTTC
cdr3_aa: CASSQGTTGAQETQYF

j_call: TRBJ2-3
v_call: TRBV9
clone_size: NA
d_call: NA
cdr3_nt: TGTGCCAGCAGCCTAAGTGGACTCAGAGGGGATACGCAGTATTTT
cdr3_aa: CASSLSGLRGDTQYF